One and the same sample provided the 11 T cell receptor beta chains below, sequenced in a study of shared clonotypes between healthy human individuals. Clones were read by immunoSEQ multiplex PCR, and TCRdb kept only the in-frame ones, dropping some. The table includes 1.5 million to 2.5 million clones, roughly 95% detected once. Positively selected for CCR7, the CD45RO-negative cells used as naive CD8 cells excluded terminally differentiated effector memory CD45RA+ cells. Sequenced material: naive CD8+ T cells sorted from blood. These receptors originate from a man aged 18 to 30 in good health.

The rearrangement joins TRBV10-1 to TRBJ2-3; tentatively, D is TRBD2 (6 bases). In germline, CDR1 is WNHNN, CDR2 SYGVQD (reference sequence). The CDR3 extends over 14 amino acids. V was pared by 3 bases and J by 0 bases, with 7 bases between. The CDR3 protein is CASSDGTSTDTQYF. CDR3 nucleotides: TGCGCCAGCAGTGACGGGACTAGCACAGATACGCAGTATTTT.

This chain connects TRBV30 to TRBJ2-1, with D perhaps matching TRBD1 (6 bases). Germline-derived CDR1 and CDR2 are GTSNPN and SVGIG (reference sequence). The CDR3 is 16 amino acids. V gave up 0 bases and J gave up 6 bases, with 18 bases separating them. The CDR3: CAWSVGIGTGLNEQFF. Written as DNA, the CDR3 is TGTGCCTGGAGTGTAGGTATCGGTACAGGGCTCAATGAGCAGTTCTTC.

This chain uses TRBV7-6 with TRBJ2-7; 13 positions agree with TRBD2. Per the germline V gene, CDR1 is SGHVS and CDR2 is FNYEAQ. This CDR3 contains 16 residues. V dropped 5 bases and J dropped 0; count of bases not matched to a gene: 4. CDR3 protein: CASSPTSGGYSYEQYF. CDR3 coding DNA: TGTGCCAGCAGCCCGACTAGCGGGGGGTACTCCTACGAGCAGTACTTC.

CDR3 bases: TGCGCCAGCAGCTTGCTGGTTGGGTACGAGCAGTACTTC. Encoded protein: CASSLLVGYEQYF. The V and J genes are TRBV5-1 and TRBJ2-7; the D is unclear. The CDR3 runs to 13 residues. Deletions cut 1 base from V and 4 bases from J, with 9 bases between. Germline V gene lookup returns CDR1 SGHRS and CDR2 YFSETQ.

The V call is TRBV7-9, the J call TRBJ2-4, with 8 nucleotides matching TRBD2. Trimming at V came to 4 bases and at J to 0 bases, leaving 2 bases not matched to a gene. There are 15 residues in the CDR3. From germline, CDR1 is SEHNR and CDR2 FQNEAQ (reference sequence). The CDR3 DNA is TGTGCCAGCAGCTCGGGGGGGCCAGCCAAAAACATTCAGTACTTC. Amino acid sequence: CASSSGGPAKNIQYF.

The V call is TRBV15, the J call TRBJ1-1; D remains unclear. V was clipped by 3 bases and J by 3 bases, with 20 bases between them. CDR1 and CDR2 from the germline V gene are LNHNV and YYDKDF (reference sequence). The CDR3 runs 17 residues. CDR3 in DNA: TGTGCCACCAGCAGGAAAGGTCGCGTCGGTGAGTACACTGAAGCTTTCTTT. Its protein product is CATSRKGRVGEYTEAFF.

The chain uses TRBV28 and TRBJ2-7; 12 bases map to TRBD2. The CDR3 covers 15 residues. Germline CDR1 and CDR2: MDHEN and SYDVKM. Trimming removed 6 bases from V and 4 bases from J; junction bases left unmatched: 7. The CDR3 is CASSPLAGGIYEQYF. The DNA of the CDR3 is TGTGCCAGCAGCCCTCTAGCGGGGGGGATTTACGAGCAGTACTTC.

The genes are TRBV11-2 and TRBJ2-7; D remains unclear. Between the trimmed V and J ends, which lost 4 bases and 0 bases, there was a span of 10 bases. CDR1 and CDR2 from the germline V gene are SGHAT and FQNNGV. The CDR3 consists of 14 residues. The CDR3 sequence: CASSSLGYSYEQYF. For the CDR3, the DNA is TGTGCCAGCAGCTCCCTGGGGTACTCCTACGAGCAGTACTTC.

This clone was seen once. The rearrangement links TRBV11-2 to TRBJ1-1; D call uncertain. CDR1 SGHAT and CDR2 FQNNGV come from the germline V gene. The CDR3 totals 19 residues. The V end lost 0 bases, the J end lost 3 bases, and 23 bases lay between the germline ends. The CDR3 DNA reads TGTGCCAGCAGCTTAGATCTTGAGCGGCACACATCCGTTTACACTGAAGCTTTCTTT. Protein sequence: CASSLDLERHTSVYTEAFF.

The chain employs TRBV5-4 and TRBJ2-1; 13 positions agree with TRBD2. Germline CDR1 SGHNT, CDR2 YYREEE (reference sequence). V lost 2 bases, J lost 8 bases, and 4 bases stayed unmatched. The CDR3 spans 15 residues. The CDR3 loop is CASSLGLAGVDEQFF. For the CDR3, the DNA is TGTGCCAGCAGCTTAGGACTAGCGGGAGTAGATGAGCAGTTCTTC.

V usage is TRBV7-9 and J usage is TRBJ2-5, with D hard to call. This CDR3 is built from 16 residues. CDR1 is SEHNR and CDR2 is FQNEAQ in the germline V gene (reference sequence). V was clipped by 2 bases and J by 6 bases, with 19 bases between them. The CDR3 loop is CASSLIFPDGGKTQYF. CDR3 nucleotides: TGTGCCAGCAGCTTAATCTTCCCTGACGGTGGGAAGACCCAGTACTTC.